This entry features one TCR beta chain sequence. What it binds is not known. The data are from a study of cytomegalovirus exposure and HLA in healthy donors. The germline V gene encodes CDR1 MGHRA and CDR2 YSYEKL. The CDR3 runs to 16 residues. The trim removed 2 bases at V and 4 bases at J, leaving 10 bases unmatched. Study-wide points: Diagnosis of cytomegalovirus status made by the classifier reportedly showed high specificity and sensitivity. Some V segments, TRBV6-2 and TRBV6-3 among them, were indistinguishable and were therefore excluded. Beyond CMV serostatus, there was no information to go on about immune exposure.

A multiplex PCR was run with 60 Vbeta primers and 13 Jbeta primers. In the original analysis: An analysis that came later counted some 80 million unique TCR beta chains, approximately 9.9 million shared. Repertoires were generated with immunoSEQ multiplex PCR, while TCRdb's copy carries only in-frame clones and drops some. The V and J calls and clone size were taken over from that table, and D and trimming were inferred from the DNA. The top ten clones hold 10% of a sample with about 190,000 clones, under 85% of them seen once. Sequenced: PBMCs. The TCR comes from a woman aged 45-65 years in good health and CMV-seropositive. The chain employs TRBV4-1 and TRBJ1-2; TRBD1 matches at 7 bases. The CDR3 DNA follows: TGCGCCAGCAGCCAACAAATAGGGACAGAACTCTATGGCTACACCTTC. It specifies CASSQQIGTELYGYTF.